This TCR beta chain was retrieved from a study of blood T cell repertoires in COVID-19. The CDR3 is 15 amino acids. The V end was cut by 3 bases, the J end by 2 bases, with 11 bases between. Per germline, CDR1 LNHDA and CDR2 SQIVND (reference sequence). Produced via immunoSEQ multiplex PCR; TCRdb's table is partial and in-frame only. The sample includes 150,000 to 190,000 clones, under 90% of them seen just once. The sequence derives from a man between 50 and 59 years old who had recovered from COVID-19. The chain links TRBV19 to TRBJ1-5; D possibly corresponds to TRBD1 (5 bases). Sequencing was carried out using PBMCs or T cells enriched from blood (not recorded which). The CDR3 region has the DNA TGTGCCAGTAGTATGGGGCACAAGGGCAATCAGCCCCAGCATTTT. Protein: CASSMGHKGNQPQHF.